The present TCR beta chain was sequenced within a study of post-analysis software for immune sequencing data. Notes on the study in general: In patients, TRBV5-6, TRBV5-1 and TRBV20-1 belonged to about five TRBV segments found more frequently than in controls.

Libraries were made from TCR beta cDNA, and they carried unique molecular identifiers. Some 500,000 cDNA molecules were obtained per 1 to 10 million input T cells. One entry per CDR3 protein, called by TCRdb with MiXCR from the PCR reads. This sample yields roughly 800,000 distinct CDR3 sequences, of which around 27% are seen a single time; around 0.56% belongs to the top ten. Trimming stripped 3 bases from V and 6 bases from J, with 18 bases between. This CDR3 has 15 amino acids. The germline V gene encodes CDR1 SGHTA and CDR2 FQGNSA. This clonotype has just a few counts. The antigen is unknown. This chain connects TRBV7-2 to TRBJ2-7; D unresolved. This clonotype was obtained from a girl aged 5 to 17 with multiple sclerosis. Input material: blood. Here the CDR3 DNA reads TGTGCCAGCAGCTTCCGAGATTTCATCTTGGGCGAGCAGTACTTC. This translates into CASSFRDFILGEQYF.